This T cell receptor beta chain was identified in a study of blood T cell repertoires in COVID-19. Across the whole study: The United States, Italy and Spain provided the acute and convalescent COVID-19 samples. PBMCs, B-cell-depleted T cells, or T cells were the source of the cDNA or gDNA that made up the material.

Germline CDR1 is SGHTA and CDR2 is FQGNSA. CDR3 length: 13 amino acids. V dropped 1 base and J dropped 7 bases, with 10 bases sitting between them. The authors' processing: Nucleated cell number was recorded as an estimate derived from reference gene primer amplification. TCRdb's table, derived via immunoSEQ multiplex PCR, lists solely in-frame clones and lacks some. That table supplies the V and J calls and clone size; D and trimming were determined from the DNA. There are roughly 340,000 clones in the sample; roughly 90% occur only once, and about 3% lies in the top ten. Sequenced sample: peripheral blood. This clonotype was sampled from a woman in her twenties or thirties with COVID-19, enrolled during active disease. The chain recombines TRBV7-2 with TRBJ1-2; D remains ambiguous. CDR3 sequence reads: CASSLEGRGGYTF. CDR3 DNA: TGTGCCAGCAGCTTAGAAGGTCGCGGTGGCTACACCTTC.